The 29 T cell receptor beta chains below were found in one sample sequenced in a study of cytomegalovirus exposure and HLA in healthy donors (dated by TCRdb to between 2016 and 2019). Library prep was done by the immunoSEQ multiplex PCR assay. TCRdb provides this immuneACCESS table in a form limited to in-frame rearrangements. Some clones are lacking; in checked studies, under half of them reflect an unresolved V gene, and why the rest are absent is not known. The sample table shows over 200,000 clones, and over 75% are seen once. The leading ten clones occupy 1.5% to 2% of the sample. The sequencing input was PBMCs. The source of these receptors is a woman aged 18-35 years in good health and CMV-seropositive.

This chain's CDR3 is CASSASEGGYNYGYTF. The CDR3 DNA reads TGTGCCAGCAGCGCCTCGGAGGGAGGATATAACTATGGCTACACCTTC. This chain links TRBV9 with TRBJ1-2; no firm D call. V was trimmed by 3 bases and J by 1 base, leaving 16 bases between them. This CDR3 contains 16 residues. CDR1 and CDR2 from the germline V gene are SGDLS and YYNGEE. Together with reference TRBV9 and TRBJ1-2, the CDR3 gives the full variable domain: DSGVTQTPKHLITATGQRVTLRCSPRSGDLSVYWYQQSLDQGLQFLIQYYNGEERAKGNILERFSAQQFPDLHSELNLSSLELGDSALYFCASSASEGGYNYGYTFGSGTRLTVV.

V gene TRBV5-1 combines with J gene TRBJ2-1; unclear D gene. This CDR3 is built from 12 residues. The V end lost 2 bases, the J end lost 5 bases, and 5 bases lay between the germline ends. Germline lookup yields CDR1 SGHRS and CDR2 YFSETQ. CDR3 bases: TGCGCCAGCAGCTTTAACAACAATGAGCAGTTCTTC. Protein: CASSFNNNEQFF.

This chain uses TRBV15 with TRBJ1-2; 10 bases agree with TRBD1. The junction had 10 bases not matched to a gene; V was cut back by 0 bases and J by 0 bases. CDR1 and CDR2 (germline): LNHNV, YYDKDF (reference sequence). The CDR3 is made up of 19 amino acids. In nucleotides, the CDR3 is TGTGCCACCAGCAGAGATCGTAGACAGGGGGCGACTCCTAACTATGGCTACACCTTC. Its translation is CATSRDRRQGATPNYGYTF.

The chain has TRBV19 and TRBJ2-7, with 8 bases aligning to TRBD1. The length of the CDR3 is 15 residues. The germline gives CDR1 LNHDA, CDR2 SQIVND (reference sequence). V gave up 4 bases and J gave up 7 bases; unmatched junction bases: 12. The CDR3 sequence is CASSNGPDRGLEQYF. CDR3 DNA: TGTGCCAGTAGTAACGGTCCAGACAGGGGATTAGAGCAGTACTTC.

There are a few counts of this clone. This chain uses TRBV2 with TRBJ1-1; 7 bases are a match to TRBD1. V trimming: 6 bases; J trimming: 2 bases; junction bases outside the gene matches: 9. The CDR3 spans 15 residues. Per the germline V gene, CDR1 is SNHLY and CDR2 is FYNNEI. CDR3: CASRPNDRVNTEAFF. DNA for the CDR3: TGTGCCAGCAGGCCAAATGACAGGGTAAACACTGAAGCTTTCTTT.

The chain uses TRBV6-5 and TRBJ2-5, with 8 bases that match TRBD2. With V trimmed by 0 bases and J by 2 bases, 2 bases remained unmatched. This CDR3 has 15 residues. CDR1 and CDR2 from the germline V gene are MNHEY and SVGAGI. In nucleotides, the CDR3 is TGTGCCAGCAGTTACTCGTCGGGGGGGCAAGAGACCCAGTACTTC. Protein sequence: CASSYSSGGQETQYF.

The genes are TRBV4-1 and TRBJ2-2, with TRBD2 matching 15 bases. This CDR3 comprises 19 residues. Germline V gene data show CDR1 as MGHRA and CDR2 as YSYEKL. V shed 7 bases, J shed 1 base, and the junction held 10 bases outside the gene matches. CDR3 sequence reads: CASTPIGLAGGRNTGELFF. CDR3 in DNA: TGCGCCAGCACACCGATCGGACTAGCGGGAGGGCGGAACACCGGGGAGCTGTTTTTT.

CDR3 nucleotides: TGTGCCAGCAGCCCCGTTTGGGGAGGGGATAATGAGCAGTTCTTC. This gives the protein CASSPVWGGDNEQFF. The chain employs TRBV7-2 and TRBJ2-1, with 7 bases fitting TRBD2. Germline CDR1 reads SGHTA; CDR2 reads FQGNSA. CDR3 length: 15 residues. The V and J ends lost 5 bases and 7 bases, in that order; junction bases with no gene match: 11. The full variable domain, rest sourced from reference TRBV7-2 and TRBJ2-1, is GAGVSQSPSNKVTEKGKDVELRCDPISGHTALYWYRQSLGQGLEFLIYFQGNSAPDKSGLPSDRFSAERTGGSVSTLTIQRTQQEDSAVYLCASSPVWGGDNEQFFGPGTRLTVL.

This chain links TRBV7-2 with TRBJ2-7, with 12 bases matching TRBD2. The germline V gene encodes CDR1 SGHTA and CDR2 FQGNSA. V gave up 2 bases and J gave up 2 bases; unmatched junction bases: 4. This CDR3 region has 16 residues. CDR3 coding DNA: TGTGCCAGCAGCTTATTGTCTAGCGGGAGGGCCTACGAGCAGTACTTC. Translating gives CASSLLSSGRAYEQYF.

The V gene is TRBV9, the J gene TRBJ2-7; possibly TRBD1 for D (5 bases). The CDR3 has 15 amino acids. Germline CDR1 SGDLS, CDR2 YYNGEE. Deletions cut 0 bases from V and 5 bases from J, with 15 bases between. The CDR3 sequence is CASSVVGRARDEQYF. CDR3 sequence (DNA): TGTGCCAGCAGCGTAGTGGGCAGGGCACGCGACGAGCAGTACTTC.

This chain uses TRBV27 with TRBJ2-1, with 8 nucleotides matching TRBD1. The CDR3 sequence is 16 residues long. From germline, CDR1 is MNHEY and CDR2 SMNVEV (reference sequence). Trimming took 6 bases from V and 7 from J; bases not matched to a gene: 14. The CDR3 bases are TGTGCCAGCAGCTTCCTTTTGGACAGGGCCGGAAATGAGCAGTTCTTC. Translating it yields CASSFLLDRAGNEQFF.

This clone was seen once. This chain links TRBV19 with TRBJ2-7, with a weak D call TRBD1 (6 bases). Germline V lookup: CDR1 LNHDA, CDR2 SQIVND (reference sequence). The V end lost 3 bases, the J end lost 3 bases, and 15 bases lay between the germline ends. The CDR3 loop spans 15 amino acids. The CDR3 sequence is CASSMGDTKIYEQYF. In nucleotides, the CDR3 is TGTGCCAGTAGTATGGGGGACACGAAGATCTACGAGCAGTACTTC. The whole variable domain, remainder taken from reference TRBV19 and TRBJ2-7, is DGGITQSPKYLFRKEGQNVTLSCEQNLNHDAMYWYRQDPGQGLRLIYYSQIVNDFQKGDIAEGYSVSREKKESFPLTVTSAQKNPTAFYLCASSMGDTKIYEQYFGPGTRLTVT.

This clone came up once. CDR3 sequence: CASSTGQLNTEAFF. CDR3 bases: TGTGCCAGCTCAACGGGACAGCTGAACACTGAAGCTTTCTTT. This chain uses TRBV18 with TRBJ1-1, with TRBD1 matching over 7 bases. Germline loops: CDR1 KGHSH, CDR2 LQKENI. The trim removed 5 bases at V and 0 bases at J, leaving 3 bases unmatched. This CDR3 comprises 14 residues.

V usage is TRBV28 and J usage is TRBJ1-5; D is possibly TRBD1 (5 bases). V shed 3 bases and J shed 0 bases, with 12 bases lying between them. Germline CDR1 and CDR2: MDHEN and SYDVKM. CDR3 size: 16 residues. The CDR3 sequence is CASSFDSIYSNQPQHF. The CDR3 DNA reads TGTGCCAGCAGTTTCGACAGCATTTATAGCAATCAGCCCCAGCATTTT.

The rearrangement joins TRBV19 to TRBJ1-2; no definite D call. The CDR3 loop spans 16 amino acids. Germline V gives CDR1 LNHDA, CDR2 SQIVND (reference sequence). Trimming left V 7 bases short and J 4 bases short, with 22 bases between. The CDR3 bases are TGTGCCAGTACTCCTCTAACGGCGGGAGAATTCTATGGCTACACCTTC. Translation gives CASTPLTAGEFYGYTF.

This chain joins TRBV2 and TRBJ2-7; TRBD2 is a possible D gene (6 bases). The CDR3 consists of 14 residues. The germline V and J ends were trimmed by 4 bases and 0 bases, with 10 bases remaining between them. Germline CDR1 reads SNHLY; CDR2 reads FYNNEI. CDR3 in DNA: TGTGCCAGCAGTGTTGGGGGGAGCTCCTACGAGCAGTACTTC. Translation gives CASSVGGSSYEQYF.

This clone turned up a few times. The CDR3 DNA follows: TGTGCCAGCAGCGTAGATGCAGGGGGCCGACTTGAAAAACTGTTTTTT. Translated, it gives CASSVDAGGRLEKLFF. The rearrangement uses TRBV9 and TRBJ1-4; 8 positions match TRBD1. The CDR3 runs 16 residues. With V trimmed by 0 bases and J by 7 bases, 8 bases remained unmatched. Germline values: CDR1 SGDLS, CDR2 YYNGEE. Drawing the rest from reference TRBV9 and TRBJ1-4, the complete variable domain is DSGVTQTPKHLITATGQRVTLRCSPRSGDLSVYWYQQSLDQGLQFLIQYYNGEERAKGNILERFSAQQFPDLHSELNLSSLELGDSALYFCASSVDAGGRLEKLFFGSGTQLSVL.

In this sample, this clone turned up a few times. The chain joins TRBV19 to TRBJ2-7, with a possible D match to TRBD1 (5 bases). The CDR3 has 12 amino acids. The germline V gene has CDR1 LNHDA and CDR2 SQIVND (reference sequence). The V and J ends lost 3 bases and 5 bases respectively, with 8 bases between them. The CDR3 sequence is CASSIPGNEQYF. The CDR3 DNA is TGTGCCAGTAGTATCCCAGGGAACGAGCAGTACTTC.

V is TRBV25-1 and J is TRBJ1-1, with D possibly TRBD1 on 6 matching bases. The CDR3 sequence is 15 residues long. The germline CDR1 and CDR2 sequences are MGHDK and SYGVNS. V lost 1 base, J lost 1 base, and 10 bases lay in between. CDR3 coding DNA: TGTGCCAGCAGTGAATTGTCGGACAGGAACACTGAAGCTTTCTTT. Encoded protein: CASSELSDRNTEAFF.

This chain links TRBV19 with TRBJ1-2; the D gene is possibly TRBD1 (5 bases). The ends were cut back, 6 bases at V and 6 bases at J, with 17 bases in the middle. Germline V CDR1 and CDR2: LNHDA, SQIVND (reference sequence). CDR3 length: 14 residues. CDR3 protein: CASRKGYGIDGYTF. Here the CDR3 DNA reads TGTGCCAGTAGAAAGGGGTATGGGATTGATGGCTACACCTTC.

This clone occurred once. This chain joins TRBV10-3 and TRBJ2-1; tentatively, D is TRBD1 (5 bases). This CDR3 has 14 residues. Between the trimmed V and J ends, which lost 6 bases and 6 bases, there was a span of 15 bases. Germline loops: CDR1 ENHRY, CDR2 SYGVKD. The CDR3 protein is CAIRVALGANEQFF. CDR3 sequence (DNA): TGTGCCATCAGGGTAGCCCTAGGGGCCAATGAGCAGTTCTTC.

The chain links TRBV27 to TRBJ1-2, with 7 positions matching TRBD1. The germline V gene encodes CDR1 MNHEY and CDR2 SMNVEV (reference sequence). The length of the CDR3 is 13 residues. After removal of 5 bases from V and 8 bases from J, the junction contained 8 bases not matched to a gene. In nucleotides, the CDR3 is TGTGCCAGCAGTATCTCCTACAGGGGAGGCTACACCTTC. Amino acids: CASSISYRGGYTF.

The chain links TRBV27 to TRBJ1-2; tentative D call: TRBD1 (6 bases). Germline loops: CDR1 MNHEY, CDR2 SMNVEV (reference sequence). Between the trimmed V and J ends, which lost 2 bases and 5 bases, there was a span of 12 bases. The CDR3 is 14 residues long. CDR3 coding DNA: TGTGCCAGCAGTTTAGGGGGCAGTCCATATGGCTACACCTTC. Translating it yields CASSLGGSPYGYTF.

This chain joins TRBV9 and TRBJ2-3, with a weak D call TRBD1 (8 bases). This CDR3 region has 16 residues. The germline gives CDR1 SGDLS, CDR2 YYNGEE. V was pared by 3 bases and J by 2 bases, with 16 bases between. The CDR3 DNA sequence: TGTGCCAGCAGCGCACAGGGGGGGCTTTACACAGATACGCAGTATTTT. As protein: CASSAQGGLYTDTQYF.

This clone is a singleton in its sample. This chain links TRBV19 with TRBJ1-3, with D tentatively TRBD1 (6 bases). CDR3 length equals 16 residues. Germline assignment: CDR1 LNHDA and CDR2 SQIVND (reference sequence). V gave up 5 bases and J gave up 0 bases, with 14 bases separating them. The DNA of the CDR3 is TGTGCCAGTAGTCAGCAGGACAGTTTCTCTGGAAACACCATATATTTT. Amino acids: CASSQQDSFSGNTIYF.

The V and J genes are TRBV20-1 and TRBJ2-3, with no clear D. The CDR3 extends over 11 amino acids. Trimming took off 7 bases at V and 2 bases at J, with 7 bases between the two ends. The germline V gene has CDR1 DFQATT and CDR2 SNEGSKA (reference sequence). The CDR3 loop is CSVGFTDTQYF. Written as DNA, the CDR3 is TGCAGTGTCGGGTTCACAGATACGCAGTATTTT.

The chain has TRBV5-6 and TRBJ2-7; 7 nucleotides line up with TRBD1. This CDR3 is 14 amino acids long. Germline values: CDR1 SGHDT, CDR2 YYEEEE. V shed 4 bases and J 7 bases; nucleotides not matched to a gene: 11. CDR3 residues: CASSLGDSVGEQYF. Here the CDR3 DNA reads TGTGCCAGCAGCCTCGGGGACAGCGTCGGAGAGCAGTACTTC.

The sample holds a few counts of this clone. This chain uses TRBV4-2 with TRBJ2-7; 10 nucleotides match TRBD2. The trim removed 4 bases at V and 4 bases at J, leaving 7 bases unmatched. Germline V gives CDR1 LGHNA, CDR2 YNFKEQ. The CDR3 has 15 amino acids. Written as DNA, the CDR3 is TGTGCCAGCAGCCCTGGAGCGGGAGGGCGGTACGAGCAGTACTTC. Its translation: CASSPGAGGRYEQYF.

V is TRBV29-1 and J is TRBJ2-5, with D maybe TRBD1 (5 bases). CDR1 and CDR2 from the germline V gene are SQVTM and ANQGSEA. V lost 6 bases, J lost 4 bases, and 15 bases lay in between. The CDR3 is 13 amino acids. Here the CDR3 DNA reads TGCAGCGTCTCAGGGCGAAGTGGAGAGACCCAGTACTTC. It codes for CSVSGRSGETQYF. The full variable domain, in which reference TRBV29-1 and TRBJ2-5 provide the parts outside the CDR3, is SAVISQKPSRDICQRGTSLTIQCQVDSQVTMMFWYRQQPGQSLTLIATANQGSEATYESGFVIDKFPISRPNLTFSTLTVSNMSPEDSSIYLCSVSGRSGETQYFGPGTRLLVL.